Shown below are 26 T cell receptor beta chains from a single sample sequenced in a study of blood T cell repertoires in COVID-19. TCRdb's table, derived via immunoSEQ multiplex PCR, lists solely in-frame clones and lacks some. This table holds hundreds of thousands of clones, about 83% found once. The sample comprised PBMCs or T cells enriched from blood (not recorded which). These receptors were taken from a woman aged 35 to 49 who had recovered from COVID-19.

The rearrangement links TRBV5-8 to TRBJ2-7; maybe TRBD1 (5 bases). CDR3 length: 12 amino acids. Trimming pared 1 base from V and 4 bases from J, leaving 6 bases between. Germline assignment: CDR1 SGHTS and CDR2 YDEGEE. Written as DNA, the CDR3 is TGTGCCAGCAGCTTGAACAGGTACGAGCAGTACTTC. Its translation is CASSLNRYEQYF.

This clone was counted between two and nine times. The chain is built from TRBV19 and TRBJ1-6, with D perhaps TRBD1 (5 bases). The V gene's germline CDR1 is LNHDA and CDR2 SQIVND (reference sequence). This CDR3 region has 13 residues. Trimming took 7 bases from V and 6 from J, leaving 10 bases between them. The CDR3 protein is CASIGHPNSPLHF. The CDR3 region has the DNA TGTGCCAGTATCGGACACCCTAATTCACCCCTCCACTTT.

The chain links TRBV27 to TRBJ2-1, with 16 positions matching TRBD2. The CDR3 contains 16 residues. Germline V gives CDR1 MNHEY, CDR2 SMNVEV (reference sequence). V trimming: 3 bases; J trimming: 12 bases; junction bases outside the gene matches: 8. The CDR3 spells CASSFGPGLAGGVQFF. Written as DNA, the CDR3 is TGTGCCAGCAGTTTCGGGCCGGGACTAGCGGGAGGGGTGCAGTTCTTC.

Of note for this clone: Different DNA sequences within this sample yield the same CDR3. The chain links TRBV5-1 to TRBJ2-5; 7 bases fit TRBD1. Looked up from germline, CDR1 is SGHRS and CDR2 is YFSETQ. Trimming at V came to 6 bases and at J to 5 bases, leaving 7 bases not matched to a gene. The CDR3 is made up of 13 amino acids. The CDR3 nucleotides are TGCGCCAGCACCCGACAGGGCGGGGAGACCCAGTACTTC. Translation: CASTRQGGETQYF.

In its sample, this clone was seen once. The sample holds other DNA sequences that translate to the same CDR3. The chain employs TRBV7-8 and TRBJ1-6; the D is unclear. Trimming cost V 1 base and J 0 bases, with 7 bases left between them. Germline lookup yields CDR1 SGHVS and CDR2 FQNEAQ. The CDR3 extends over 16 amino acids. The CDR3 nucleotides read TGTGCCAGCAGCTTAGTTGTCCGCTCCTATAATTCACCCCTCCACTTT. Its protein product is CASSLVVRSYNSPLHF. The variable domain in full, completed from reference TRBV7-8 and TRBJ1-6, reads GAGVSQSPRYKVAKRGQDVALRCDPISGHVSLFWYQQALGQGPEFLTYFQNEAQLDKSGLPSDRFFAERPEGSVSTLKIQRTQQEDSAVYLCASSLVVRSYNSPLHFGNGTRLTVT.

The chain recombines TRBV7-9 with TRBJ2-7; possible D gene TRBD1, 6 bases. This CDR3 spans 15 amino acids. V lost 1 base to trimming and J lost 5 bases, with 15 bases between them. CDR1 and CDR2 (germline): SEHNR, FQNEAQ (reference sequence). The chain's CDR3 is CASSLGAQGADEQYF. The CDR3 DNA reads as TGTGCCAGCAGCTTAGGGGCACAGGGTGCGGACGAGCAGTACTTC. The entire variable domain, with the rest obtained from reference TRBV7-9 and TRBJ2-7, is as follows: DTGVSQNPRHKITKRGQNVTFRCDPISEHNRLYWYRQTLGQGPEFLTYFQNEAQLEKSRLLSDRFSAERPKGSFSTLEIQRTEQGDSAMYLCASSLGAQGADEQYFGPGTRLTVT.

In this sample, this clone turned up many times. The chain joins TRBV7-2 to TRBJ2-3; 7 nucleotides align to TRBD1. After removal of 0 bases from V and 8 bases from J, the junction contained 5 bases not matched to a gene. The CDR3 covers 14 residues. Germline CDR1 SGHTA, CDR2 FQGNSA. For the CDR3, the DNA is TGTGCCAGCAGCTTAGCACAAGGGGGCGGTACGCAGTATTTT. Translated: CASSLAQGGGTQYF.

The rearrangement joins TRBV19 to TRBJ2-5, with D tentatively TRBD1 (6 bases). Germline CDR1 LNHDA, CDR2 SQIVND (reference sequence). The V and J ends lost 6 bases and 3 bases respectively, with 14 bases between them. The CDR3 is made up of 14 amino acids. CDR3 nucleotide sequence: TGTGCCAGTAGACCTACAGGGCCGGAAGAGACCCAGTACTTC. Amino acid sequence: CASRPTGPEETQYF.

This chain uses TRBV28 with TRBJ2-7; 9 positions match TRBD1. V lost 6 bases to trimming and J lost 4 bases; unmatched junction nucleotides: 4. The CDR3 consists of 13 residues. CDR1 and CDR2 (germline): MDHEN, SYDVKM. Here the CDR3 reads CASSTGQGYEQYF. The CDR3, as DNA: TGTGCCAGCAGCACGGGACAGGGTTACGAGCAGTACTTC.

The chain employs TRBV7-2 and TRBJ2-7; weak D call: TRBD1 (5 bases). Germline CDR1 reads SGHTA; CDR2 reads FQGNSA. V was shortened by 1 base and J by 7 bases, with 14 bases between the two germline ends. This CDR3 comprises 14 residues. The CDR3 DNA sequence: TGTGCCAGCAGCTTAGACAGACAGAATATAGAGCAGTACTTC. Residues: CASSLDRQNIEQYF.

The chain joins TRBV24-1 to TRBJ2-7; possibly TRBD1 for D (6 bases). This CDR3 has 16 amino acids. CDR1 is KGHDR, CDR2 SFDVKD, per germline. V was clipped by 4 bases and J by 2 bases, with 17 bases between them. The CDR3 DNA sequence: TGTGCCACCAGTGAAGCCACAGGGCCACTACCCTACGAGCAGTACTTC. Its translation is CATSEATGPLPYEQYF.

V is TRBV9 and J is TRBJ1-4, with TRBD1 matching over 7 bases. Losses at the gene ends were 4 bases for V and 3 bases for J; bases not matched to a gene: 6. The CDR3 totals 15 residues. CDR1 and CDR2 (germline): SGDLS, YYNGEE. CDR3 in DNA: TGTGCCAGCAGCCCCAGAGACAGGGCTAATGAAAAACTGTTTTTT. Encoded protein: CASSPRDRANEKLFF.

This clone was seen just once. This chain uses TRBV5-4 with TRBJ2-1; tentatively, D is TRBD1 (5 bases). From germline, CDR1 is SGHNT and CDR2 YYREEE (reference sequence). V shed 2 bases and J shed 10 bases, with 13 bases lying between them. This CDR3 has 13 residues. As DNA, the CDR3 is TGTGCCAGCAGCTTAGACAGCCCTAGGGAGCAGTTCTTC. Translation gives CASSLDSPREQFF.

The V and J genes are TRBV10-1 and TRBJ1-2; a weak D match, TRBD1 (6 bases). Germline assignment: CDR1 WNHNN and CDR2 SYGVQD (reference sequence). Deletions cut 4 bases from V and 4 bases from J, with 13 bases between. The CDR3 covers 14 residues. The CDR3 nucleotides read TGCGCCAGCAGTGCCTCGGACAGTCCCTATGGCTACACCTTC. This translates into CASSASDSPYGYTF.

This clone was observed once. This rearrangement joins TRBV6-2 or TRBV6-3 to TRBJ2-7; the match to TRBD2 covers 7 bases. The CDR3 covers 12 residues. V dropped 4 bases and J dropped 3; count of bases not matched to a gene: 0. The germline V gene has CDR1 MNHEY and CDR2 SVGEGT. For the CDR3, the DNA is TGTGCCAGCAGTTGGACTAGCTACGAGCAGTACTTC. The encoded protein is CASSWTSYEQYF.

CDR3 nucleotides: TGTGCCAGCAGCCCTCTTAAGGCAGGGGGCATGAACACTGAAGCTTTCTTT. This sequence encodes CASSPLKAGGMNTEAFF. J is TRBJ1-1 and V is TRBV7-9; 8 nucleotides match TRBD1. The germline V gene has CDR1 SEHNR and CDR2 FQNEAQ (reference sequence). There are 17 residues in the CDR3. V gave up 5 bases and J gave up 0 bases; unmatched junction bases: 11.

CDR3 nucleotide sequence: TGTGCCAGCAGCCTAGGGGTGGTGACTAGTAAGTACGAGCAGTACTTC. It is translated as CASSLGVVTSKYEQYF. The chain has TRBV7-2 and TRBJ2-7; a possible D gene is TRBD2 (6 bases). V gave up 5 bases and J gave up 4 bases, with 21 bases separating them. Germline values: CDR1 SGHTA, CDR2 FQGNSA. This CDR3 has 16 residues.

This rearrangement joins TRBV24-1 to TRBJ2-4, with a possible D match to TRBD1 (6 bases). This CDR3 region has 15 residues. V lost 4 bases and J 0 bases, leaving 9 bases between the germline ends. In germline, CDR1 is KGHDR, CDR2 SFDVKD. CDR3 in amino acids: CATSDPGEAKNIQYF. The CDR3 nucleotides are TGTGCCACCAGTGACCCAGGGGAAGCCAAAAACATTCAGTACTTC.

The rearrangement joins TRBV7-2 to TRBJ2-5, with D possibly matching TRBD1 (6 bases). The V gene's germline CDR1 is SGHTA and CDR2 FQGNSA. The V and J ends lost 5 bases and 7 bases respectively, with 17 bases between them. This CDR3 contains 14 residues. The CDR3 DNA sequence: TGTGCCAGCAGCCCCCGACCACCCAGGGGGACCCAGTACTTC. This gives the protein CASSPRPPRGTQYF. Looking up the rest from reference TRBV7-2 and TRBJ2-5 gives the full variable domain: GAGVSQSPSNKVTEKGKDVELRCDPISGHTALYWYRQSLGQGLEFLIYFQGNSAPDKSGLPSDRFSAERTGGSVSTLTIQRTQQEDSAVYLCASSPRPPRGTQYFGPGTRLLVL.

The chain uses TRBV30 and TRBJ2-1; no reliable D call. CDR3 size: 15 residues. Trimming stripped 3 bases from V and 3 bases from J, with 15 bases between. CDR1 and CDR2 (germline): GTSNPN, SVGIG (reference sequence). The CDR3 nucleotides read TGTGCCTGGAGCGTACGCTCCCGGGTCTACAATGAGCAGTTCTTC. Protein: CAWSVRSRVYNEQFF.

The rearrangement links TRBV18 to TRBJ2-4, with a possible D match to TRBD2 (5 bases). Per the germline V gene, CDR1 is KGHSH and CDR2 is LQKENI. V shed 2 bases and J shed 10 bases, with 12 bases lying between them. The CDR3 spans 13 residues. In DNA form, the CDR3 reads TGTGCCAGCTCACCAACAGCGGAGCGGATTCAGTACTTC. This codes for CASSPTAERIQYF.

The gene calls are TRBV2 and TRBJ2-2; 11 positions match TRBD1. The CDR3 is made up of 15 amino acids. Unmatched junction bases numbered 2, after V lost 7 bases and J lost 1 base. Germline values: CDR1 SNHLY, CDR2 FYNNEI. The CDR3 region is CASMGTGGNTGELFF. The CDR3 DNA sequence: TGTGCCAGCATGGGGACAGGGGGGAACACCGGGGAGCTGTTTTTT.

The rearrangement joins TRBV30 to TRBJ1-1; TRBD1 matches at 8 bases. CDR1 and CDR2 (germline): GTSNPN, SVGIG (reference sequence). V was pared by 3 bases and J by 4 bases, with 1 base of the junction left unmatched. The CDR3 is 12 amino acids. CDR3 amino acids: CAWSGQGTEAFF. The CDR3 DNA is TGTGCCTGGAGCGGACAGGGCACTGAAGCTTTCTTT.

This chain connects TRBV27 to TRBJ1-2, with D uncertain. Germline lookup yields CDR1 MNHEY and CDR2 SMNVEV (reference sequence). This CDR3 comprises 14 residues. Trimming left V 5 bases short and J 4 bases short, with 14 bases between. CDR3 in DNA: TGTGCCAGCAGTCTGAGGGCCCGGGCCTATGGCTACACCTTC. This codes for CASSLRARAYGYTF.

The chain joins TRBV4-1 to TRBJ2-2; a possible D gene is TRBD2 (6 bases). Germline-derived CDR1 and CDR2 are MGHRA and YSYEKL. Trimming shortened V by 0 bases and J by 9 bases, and 14 bases separated the two germline ends. The CDR3 length is 15 residues. CDR3 coding DNA: TGCGCCAGCAGCCAAGAGGAGGGGCAGGACCGGGAGCTGTTTTTT. Amino acid sequence: CASSQEEGQDRELFF.

This sequence joins TRBV18 and TRBJ2-1; TRBD2 matches at 8 bases. The germline V gene has CDR1 KGHSH and CDR2 LQKENI. V shed 3 bases, J shed 4 bases, and the junction held 8 bases outside the gene matches. The CDR3 spans 16 residues. DNA of the CDR3: TGTGCCAGCTCACCCCAACTAGCGGACCTATACAATGAGCAGTTCTTC. Translation: CASSPQLADLYNEQFF.